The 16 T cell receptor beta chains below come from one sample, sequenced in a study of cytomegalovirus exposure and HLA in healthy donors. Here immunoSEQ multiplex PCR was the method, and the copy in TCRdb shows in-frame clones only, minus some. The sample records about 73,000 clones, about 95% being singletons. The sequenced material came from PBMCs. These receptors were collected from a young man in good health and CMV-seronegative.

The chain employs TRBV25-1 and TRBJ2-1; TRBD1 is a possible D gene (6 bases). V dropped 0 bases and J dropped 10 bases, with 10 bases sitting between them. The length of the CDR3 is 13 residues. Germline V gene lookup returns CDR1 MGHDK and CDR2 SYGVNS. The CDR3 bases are TGTGCCAGCAGTGAATATAACAGGGACGAGCAGTTCTTC. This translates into CASSEYNRDEQFF.

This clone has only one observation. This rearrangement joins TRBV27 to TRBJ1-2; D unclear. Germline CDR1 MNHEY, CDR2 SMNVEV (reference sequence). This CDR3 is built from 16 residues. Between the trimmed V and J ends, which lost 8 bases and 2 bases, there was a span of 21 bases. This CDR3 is CASRPGVEGWNYGYTF. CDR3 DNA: TGTGCCAGCCGCCCCGGGGTGGAGGGCTGGAACTATGGCTACACCTTC.

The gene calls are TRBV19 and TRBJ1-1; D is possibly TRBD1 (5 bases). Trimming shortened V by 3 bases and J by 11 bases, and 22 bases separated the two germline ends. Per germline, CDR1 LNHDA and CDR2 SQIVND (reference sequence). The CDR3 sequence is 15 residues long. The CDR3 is CASSITGTEYTRAFF. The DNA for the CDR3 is TGTGCCAGTAGTATTACCGGGACTGAGTACACCAGGGCTTTCTTT.

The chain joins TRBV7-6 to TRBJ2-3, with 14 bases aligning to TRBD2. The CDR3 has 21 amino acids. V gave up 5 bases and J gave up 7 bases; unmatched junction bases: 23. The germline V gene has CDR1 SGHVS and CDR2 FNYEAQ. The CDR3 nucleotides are TGTGCCAGCAGCCGGGACAGGGTTTCGGGTTGGACTAGCGGGGGGTCGTATACGCAGTATTTT. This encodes CASSRDRVSGWTSGGSYTQYF. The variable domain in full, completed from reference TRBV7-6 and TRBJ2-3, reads GAGVSQSPRYKVTKRGQDVALRCDPISGHVSLYWYRQALGQGPEFLTYFNYEAQQDKSGLPNDRFSAERPEGSISTLTIQRTEQRDSAMYRCASSRDRVSGWTSGGSYTQYFGPGTRLTVL.

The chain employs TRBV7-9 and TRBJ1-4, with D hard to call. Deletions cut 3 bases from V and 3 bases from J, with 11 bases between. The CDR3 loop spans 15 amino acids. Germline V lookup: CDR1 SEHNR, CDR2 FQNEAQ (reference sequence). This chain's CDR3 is CASSLWSGANEKLFF. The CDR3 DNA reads TGTGCCAGCAGCTTGTGGTCGGGTGCTAATGAAAAACTGTTTTTT.

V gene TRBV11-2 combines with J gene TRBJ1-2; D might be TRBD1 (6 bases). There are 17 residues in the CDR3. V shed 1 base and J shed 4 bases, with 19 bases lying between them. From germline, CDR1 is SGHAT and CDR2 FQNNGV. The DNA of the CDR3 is TGTGCCAGCAGCTTAGCATCTTTGGGGCAGGGGCCCTATGGCTACACCTTC. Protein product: CASSLASLGQGPYGYTF.

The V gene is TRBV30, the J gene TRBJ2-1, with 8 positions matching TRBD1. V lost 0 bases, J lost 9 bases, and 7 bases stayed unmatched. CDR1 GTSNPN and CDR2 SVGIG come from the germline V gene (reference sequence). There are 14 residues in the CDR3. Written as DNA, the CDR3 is TGTGCCTGGAGTGTACAGGGGGTAGGTAGTGAGCAGTTCTTC. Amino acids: CAWSVQGVGSEQFF.

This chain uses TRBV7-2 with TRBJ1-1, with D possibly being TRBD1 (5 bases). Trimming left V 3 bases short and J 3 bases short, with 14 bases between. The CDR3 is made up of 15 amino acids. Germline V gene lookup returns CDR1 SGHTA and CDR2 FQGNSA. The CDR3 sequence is CASSFHSGGDTEAFF. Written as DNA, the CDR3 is TGTGCCAGCAGCTTTCATTCGGGGGGAGACACTGAAGCTTTCTTT.

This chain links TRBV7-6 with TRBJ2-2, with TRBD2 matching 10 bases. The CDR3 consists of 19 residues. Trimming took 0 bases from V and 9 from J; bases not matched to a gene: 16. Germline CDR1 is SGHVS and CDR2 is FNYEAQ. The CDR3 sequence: CASSLATHQKRGGFRELFF. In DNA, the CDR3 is TGTGCCAGCAGCTTAGCGACGCACCAAAAGCGGGGGGGTTTCCGGGAGCTGTTTTTT.

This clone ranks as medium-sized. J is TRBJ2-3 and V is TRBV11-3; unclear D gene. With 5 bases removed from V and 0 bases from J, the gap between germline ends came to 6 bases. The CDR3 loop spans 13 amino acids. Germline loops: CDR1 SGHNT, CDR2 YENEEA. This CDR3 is CASSRGSTDTQYF. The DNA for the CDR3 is TGTGCCAGCAGCCGAGGCAGCACAGATACGCAGTATTTT.

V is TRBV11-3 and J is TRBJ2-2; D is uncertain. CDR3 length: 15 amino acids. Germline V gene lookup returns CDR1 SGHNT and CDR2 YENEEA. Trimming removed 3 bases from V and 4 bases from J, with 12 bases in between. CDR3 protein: CASSLSGSTTGELFF. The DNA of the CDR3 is TGTGCCAGCAGCTTGTCGGGTTCAACCACCGGGGAGCTGTTTTTT.

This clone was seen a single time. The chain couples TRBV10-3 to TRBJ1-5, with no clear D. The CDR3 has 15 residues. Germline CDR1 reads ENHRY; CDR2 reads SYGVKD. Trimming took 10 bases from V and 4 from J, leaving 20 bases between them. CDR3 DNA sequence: TGTGCCACCAAACGGAAGGAGGAAAGGAATCAGCCCCAGCATTTT. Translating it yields CATKRKEERNQPQHF.

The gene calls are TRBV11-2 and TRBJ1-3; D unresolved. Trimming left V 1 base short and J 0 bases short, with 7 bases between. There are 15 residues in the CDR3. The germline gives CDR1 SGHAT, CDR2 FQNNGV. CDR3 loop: CASSLGERSGNTIYF. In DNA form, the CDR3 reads TGTGCCAGCAGCTTAGGGGAGCGCTCTGGAAACACCATATATTTT.

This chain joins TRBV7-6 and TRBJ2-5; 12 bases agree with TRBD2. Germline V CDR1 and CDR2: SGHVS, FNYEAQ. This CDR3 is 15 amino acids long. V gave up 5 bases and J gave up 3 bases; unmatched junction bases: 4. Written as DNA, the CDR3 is TGTGCCAGCAGCCCCCTAGCGGGGGGGGAAGAGACCCAGTACTTC. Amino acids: CASSPLAGGEETQYF.

CDR3 DNA sequence: TGTGCCAGCTCACCAGCACAGGTCACAGATACGCAGTATTTT. This translates into CASSPAQVTDTQYF. The V gene is TRBV18, the J gene TRBJ2-3; the D gene is possibly TRBD1 (5 bases). The CDR3 extends over 14 amino acids. Germline assignment: CDR1 KGHSH and CDR2 LQKENI. Between the trimmed V and J ends, which lost 2 bases and 2 bases, there was a span of 8 bases.

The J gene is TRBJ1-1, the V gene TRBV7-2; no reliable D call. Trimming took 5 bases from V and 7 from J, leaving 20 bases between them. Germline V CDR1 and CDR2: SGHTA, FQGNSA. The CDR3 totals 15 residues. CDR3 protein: CASSKGSVGLFEAFF. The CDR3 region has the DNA TGTGCCAGCAGCAAAGGGAGCGTCGGTCTATTTGAAGCTTTCTTT.